The 9 T cell receptor beta chains given below trace back to one sample, sequenced in a study of T-cell memory formation after mild COVID-19. TCRdb independently ran MiXCR on the 5' RACE reads; one entry per CDR3 protein. The sample consists of 250,000 to 300,000 distinct CDR3 sequences, 15% to 20% of them appearing once. Sequenced input: PBMCs or a T cell subset sorted from them (not recorded which). The receptors shown here come from a man between 18 and 29 years old who had mild COVID-19 (a few samples of this study predate the infection). Cell type and time point are not known.

This clonotype was seen more than once but under ten times. The chain carries TRBV10-3 and TRBJ1-5, with D unresolved. The CDR3 sequence is 11 residues long. Per germline, CDR1 ENHRY and CDR2 SYGVKD. Trimming shortened V by 11 bases and J by 4 bases, and 9 bases separated the two germline ends. The CDR3: CASGPNQPQHF. The CDR3 region has the DNA TGTGCCTCCGGACCTAATCAGCCCCAGCATTTT.

In this sample, this clonotype turned up a few times. The J gene is TRBJ2-3, the V gene TRBV6-9; D not certain. CDR1 MNHGY and CDR2 SVAAGI come from the germline V gene. CDR3 length: 13 amino acids. Trimming left V 4 bases short and J 6 bases short, with 11 bases between. This CDR3 reads CASSLTPYDTQYF. The CDR3 bases are TGTGCCAGCAGTTTGACTCCTTACGATACGCAGTATTTT.

The chain has TRBV10-3 and TRBJ1-1; perhaps TRBD1 as D (5 bases). V was pared by 6 bases and J by 0 bases, with 8 bases between. The CDR3 has 13 amino acids. The germline gives CDR1 ENHRY, CDR2 SYGVKD. The DNA for the CDR3 is TGTGCCATCAGGGAGACAGTGAACACTGAAGCTTTCTTT. It encodes CAIRETVNTEAFF.

The V call is TRBV6-2 or TRBV6-3, the J call TRBJ2-7; D remains unclear. Deletions cut 6 bases from V and 2 bases from J, with 14 bases between. The CDR3 is made up of 14 amino acids. CDR1 and CDR2 from the germline V gene are MNHEY and SVGEGT. As DNA, the CDR3 is TGTGCCAGCAGGCCCTCCAACGTCGCCTACGAGCAGTACTTC. Translating gives CASRPSNVAYEQYF.

This chain joins TRBV4-2 and TRBJ2-4; no definite D call. Looked up from germline, CDR1 is LGHNA and CDR2 is YNFKEQ. V lost 0 bases, J lost 0 bases, and 3 bases lay in between. There are 14 residues in the CDR3. The CDR3 spells CASSQELAKNIQYF. The CDR3, as DNA: TGTGCCAGCAGCCAAGAACTAGCCAAAAACATTCAGTACTTC.

This clonotype was seen only a few times. The V call is TRBV7-3, the J call TRBJ2-2, with D perhaps matching TRBD1 or TRBD2 (5 bases each). The CDR3 length is 14 residues. Germline V gene lookup returns CDR1 SGHTA and CDR2 FQGTGA. V was shortened by 2 bases and J by 6 bases, with 10 bases between the two germline ends. CDR3 in DNA: TGTGCCAGCAGCTTATGGGGGTCGGCCGGGGAGCTGTTTTTT. It translates to CASSLWGSAGELFF.

The V call is TRBV4-1, the J call TRBJ2-3; 9 nucleotides agree with TRBD1. The CDR3 has 17 amino acids. The germline V gene encodes CDR1 MGHRA and CDR2 YSYEKL. V shed 3 bases and J 3 bases; nucleotides not matched to a gene: 10. The CDR3 coding sequence is TGCGCCAGCAGCCAGTGGATGGACAGGGGAGGAACAGATACGCAGTATTTT. It translates to CASSQWMDRGGTDTQYF.

This clonotype was observed a handful of times. The chain combines TRBV7-2 with TRBJ1-1; D possibly corresponds to TRBD1 (6 bases). The V end was cut by 6 bases, the J end by 0 bases, with 20 bases between. The CDR3 length is 17 residues. The germline gives CDR1 SGHTA, CDR2 FQGNSA. The chain's CDR3 is CASSFPQQGTMNTEAFF. In DNA, the CDR3 is TGTGCCAGCAGTTTTCCTCAACAGGGTACCATGAACACTGAAGCTTTCTTT.

This clonotype was found many times. The rearrangement uses TRBV12-3 or TRBV12-4 and TRBJ2-1; tentatively, D is TRBD1 (5 bases). CDR3 length: 15 residues. Trimming pared 5 bases from V and 0 bases from J, leaving 11 bases between. In DNA form, the CDR3 reads TGTGCCAGCAGTCCTCAGGGTGGCTCCTACAATGAGCAGTTCTTC. This gives the protein CASSPQGGSYNEQFF.